The entry below describes one T cell receptor (beta chain). The antigen it binds to is not known. No base quality values were provided; no much bigger clone lies one nucleotide off. The cohort consisted of 666 healthy bone marrow donors. At the time of sampling, every cohort member was nominally healthy, though immune exposures that went unrecorded were likely present. The donor was CMV seronegative and belonged to the group of 350 or so seronegative cohort members. Each donor provided a peripheral blood sample, and peripheral blood mononuclear cells were used for TCR beta sequencing. Genomic DNA extraction from the blood cell samples was performed with the Qiagen DNeasy Blood Extraction Kit. This sample is drawn from a study of cytomegalovirus exposure and HLA in healthy donors (dated by TCRdb to the late 2010s). At the level of the whole study: According to an earlier analysis of 550 to 750 of the donors, about 190 million T cells yielded 117 million unique TCR beta sequences and 276 Gb of sequence data. The study was designed to test whether signatures of past pathogen exposure could be identified by cataloging public T cell receptors. Rather than using new phenotypic data, the later analysis identified candidate immune exposures from TCR beta sequences and from how often those sequences occurred across donors. All discovery cohort repertoires had been generated on a single sequencing platform. On average, over 200,000 unique TCR beta nucleotide sequences were sequenced per donor among about 400 genotyped donors of the cohort, with roughly 20% of those sequences being non-productive. Using immunosequencing, the study profiled T cell repertoires from 500 to 800 subjects and related those repertoires to cytomegalovirus serostatus. A later genetic analysis took genome-wide SNP genotypes for about three fifths of the 666 donors and used that subset as a discovery cohort. Donor age, sex, ethnicity and CMV serostatus were compiled together with the repertoire data. Both class I and class II loci were covered by HLA typing, at four-digit resolution. In an earlier analysis of about 590 of the donors, high-throughput TCR beta sequencing was used to judge whether each TCR beta V gene segment behaved as functional or pseudogenic. Typing coverage varied by locus: about 620-640 donors for A, B, C, DRB1 and DQB1; approximately 560 for DQA1; some 610 for DPA1; 450 to 480 for DPB1. High-throughput TCR immunosequencing, statistical association of individual TCRs with disease status, and machine learning were combined to predict cytomegalovirus infection status. Five DR-DQ haplotypes were handled as single units for association and clustering because linkage in the cohort was strong. A separate validation cohort of some 130 different subjects was used in addition to the roughly 670-subject first cohort. The genetic ancestry cluster associated with self-reported Caucasian donors included 65% to 90% of the roughly 390 genotyped donors. Roughly 300 gigabases of sequencing data and about 92 million unique TCR sequences made up an early release that covered several hundred HLA-typed donors. To study patterns of TCR occurrence, a later analysis re-analyzed previously published TCR beta repertoires from 600 to 750 donors and added high-resolution HLA genotyping.

Paper-wide results and their limitations: At a false discovery rate of 0.05, a later analysis linked around 15,000 TCR beta sequences to specific HLA alleles. A further reported finding was that TCR beta sequences accurately predicted the HLA-A and HLA-B alleles for most subjects in the first cohort. Most TCR sequences were seen in very few donors, while some public TCRs were found in many individuals. The authors suggested that the approach could potentially be extended to other disease states and immunological phenotypes. Compared with the roughly 720-donor mean, donors in an Asian-associated ancestry cluster had fewer N-insertions in productive TCRs, according to a later genetic analysis. Three of the identified cytomegalovirus-associated TCR beta chains were confirmed in vitro to be specific for cytomegalovirus antigens. Broadly in line with IMGT annotations, most TCR beta V segments showed up in productive rearrangements about 87% or about 30% of the time in an earlier analysis of several hundred of the donors. A later genetic analysis associated a missense DCLRE1C variant with V-gene and J-gene trimming of TCR beta chains, and an independent cohort replicated the association. In a later analysis, TCR association rates were found to vary across HLA loci, with the most associated TCRs seen for DRB1 alleles and the fewest for HLA-C alleles. HLA typing was unavailable for some donors at each locus, so association tests used only the typed subset. In both the original and validation cohorts, the classifier was reported to diagnose cytomegalovirus status with high specificity and sensitivity. A cluster of highly shared sequence variants was judged likely to represent a technical artifact of the sequencing pipeline. Linkage disequilibrium might explain the correlated functional status among segregating V segments, but an unknown experimental factor could not be ruled out. According to a later analysis, most CMV-associated TCR beta chains appeared to be HLA-restricted, and the HLA associations seemed to be driven largely by CMV exposure. This cohort had only TCR beta chains sequenced, and the lack of alpha or paired-chain data limited which features could be detected. The earlier analysis of 587 of the donors excluded approximately 17 rarely observed V segments, including chromosome 9 orphons, because counts were too low. The study gave a list of 150 to 200 TCR beta chains associated with cytomegalovirus. Compared with equally common non-associated chains, HLA-associated TCR beta chains in a later analysis were more clonally expanded and had lower generation probabilities. A later analysis reported that several top co-occurrence clusters appeared linked to parvovirus B19, influenza, CMV and Epstein-Barr virus. Presence/absence analyses assumed roughly uniform sequencing depth across donors, an assumption that may not hold. When HLA alleles, especially DR and DQ, strongly co-occurred, TCR associations were difficult to assign to individual alleles. For the cohort, immune exposure information was limited to CMV serostatus.

Receptor amplification or capture employed the immunoSEQ multiplex PCR assay. For the multiplex PCR, a mixture combining 60 forward primers for TCR Vbeta segments and 13 reverse primers for TCR Jbeta segments was used. The CDR3 region of rearranged TCR beta genes was amplified from genomic DNA by a multiplex PCR assay. The Illumina HiSeq System was used to sequence the amplified TCR beta libraries as 87-base-pair reads. On the study's bioinformatics: A later analysis tallied approximately 87 million unique TCR beta chains across the 600 to 700 repertoires, and approximately 11 million of those chains were shared by two or more donors. To remove PCR and sequencing errors, raw reads were error-corrected and collapsed into unique sequences using a nearest-neighbor algorithm that merged closely related sequences. To assign V, D and J gene segments, CDR3 sequences were aligned to IMGT reference sequences. For a sequence to be retained, a match of at least six nucleotides was required to both a V gene segment and a J gene segment. Rearrangements were called productive when the CDR3 lacked stop codons and stayed in frame with V and J; all others were non-productive. Following IMGT convention, CDR3 was defined as the stretch from the second conserved V-encoded cysteine up to the conserved J-encoded phenylalanine. The earlier analysis of a few hundred of the donors excluded sequences that lacked an unambiguous match to a single V gene segment. An earlier analysis of several hundred of the donors classified V segments as functional when productive rearrangements were above 56.7% and as segregating when the standard deviation between donors was above 5%. To diagnose cytomegalovirus status from the catalog of TCR beta chain sequences, a statistical classification framework was built. V and J gene assignment, in a later analysis, came from comparing TCR nucleotide sequences with IMGT/GENE-DB human TR gene sequences. A later analysis assigned CDR3 sequences and most-parsimonious VDJ recombination scenarios with the TCRdist pipeline. In a later analysis, every TCR beta chain was defined by the combination of its CDR3 amino acid sequence and its V-gene family, and reads without a unique V-gene family were dropped. To address suspected cross-contamination and a sequencing artifact, a later analysis removed around 600 highly shared, low-generation-probability nucleotide sequences. A later analysis calculated a clonal expansion index for each public chain from normalized within-repertoire ranks of inferred template counts. In a later analysis, generation probabilities were computed using a VDJ recombination model fitted to out-of-frame rearrangements, and the results were checked against IGoR. In a later analysis, hypergeometric tests were used to score TCR-TCR, TCR-HLA and TCR-CMV co-occurrence, with a repertoire-size bias correction applied to TCR pairs. False discovery rates were estimated in a later analysis by permuting HLA or CMV assignments 20 times. A later analysis grouped co-occurring TCRs with DBSCAN, adding TCRdist sequence similarity when clustering within HLA-allele-positive subsets. Repertoires with fewer than 30,000 or more than 120,000 public chains were left out of co-occurrence clustering, as were about five repertoires with anomalous nucleotide sharing. TCRdb holds this immuneACCESS table with in-frame rearrangements only. Some clones are missing; in checked studies, unresolved V genes explain under half, and the rest has no known cause. V, J and clone size are taken as reported in that table, and D and trimming were inferred from the DNA itself. The sample yields about 130,000 clones; 80% were counted once. Together, the top ten hold under 4.5% of the sample.

Sequenced material: PBMCs. This sequence originates from a woman aged 40 to 49 in good health and CMV-seronegative.

In nucleotides, the sequence is TGTGCCAGTAGTAGGGGACTAGCGATGGATGAGCAGTTCTTC. Its amino acids are CASSRGLAMDEQFF. Rearrangement joined TRBV19 to TRBJ2-1; 10 junctional bases match TRBD2. From the germline V gene (reference sequence), CDR1 is LNHDA and CDR2 is SQIVND. Trimmed from V: 4 bases; trimmed from J: 8 bases; junction bases lacking a gene match: 5. The CDR3 runs 14 amino acids, cysteine and phenylalanine included. The DNA shown is the 42-base CDR3, in frame from base 1.